Here is one T cell receptor (beta chain) with its context. Its cognate antigen is unknown. The source of the sample is a study of shared clonotypes between healthy human individuals. Study in general: Per donor, CD8 memory used one plate, CD8 naive used two, CD4 memory used three and CD4 naive used three.

The method was immunoSEQ multiplex PCR; TCRdb's version includes in-frame clones alone and lacks a portion of them. The sample holds millions of clones, more than 80% seen once. Study findings and constraints: Naive CD4 clonotypes overlapped across several donors at roughly 5%.

Sample: naive CD4+ T cells sorted from blood. The subset is: CD45RA+ positively selected. The sequence was collected from a man aged 18 to 30 in good health.

The CDR3 region is CASSERGGGTDTQYF. CDR3 DNA: TGTGCCAGCAGTGAACGAGGGGGCGGCACAGATACGCAGTATTTT. This rearrangement joins TRBV25-1 to TRBJ2-3; 7 nucleotides align to TRBD1. The CDR3 spans 15 residues. V trimming: 2 bases; J trimming: 1 base; junction bases outside the gene matches: 3. CDR1 is MGHDK, CDR2 SYGVNS, per germline.